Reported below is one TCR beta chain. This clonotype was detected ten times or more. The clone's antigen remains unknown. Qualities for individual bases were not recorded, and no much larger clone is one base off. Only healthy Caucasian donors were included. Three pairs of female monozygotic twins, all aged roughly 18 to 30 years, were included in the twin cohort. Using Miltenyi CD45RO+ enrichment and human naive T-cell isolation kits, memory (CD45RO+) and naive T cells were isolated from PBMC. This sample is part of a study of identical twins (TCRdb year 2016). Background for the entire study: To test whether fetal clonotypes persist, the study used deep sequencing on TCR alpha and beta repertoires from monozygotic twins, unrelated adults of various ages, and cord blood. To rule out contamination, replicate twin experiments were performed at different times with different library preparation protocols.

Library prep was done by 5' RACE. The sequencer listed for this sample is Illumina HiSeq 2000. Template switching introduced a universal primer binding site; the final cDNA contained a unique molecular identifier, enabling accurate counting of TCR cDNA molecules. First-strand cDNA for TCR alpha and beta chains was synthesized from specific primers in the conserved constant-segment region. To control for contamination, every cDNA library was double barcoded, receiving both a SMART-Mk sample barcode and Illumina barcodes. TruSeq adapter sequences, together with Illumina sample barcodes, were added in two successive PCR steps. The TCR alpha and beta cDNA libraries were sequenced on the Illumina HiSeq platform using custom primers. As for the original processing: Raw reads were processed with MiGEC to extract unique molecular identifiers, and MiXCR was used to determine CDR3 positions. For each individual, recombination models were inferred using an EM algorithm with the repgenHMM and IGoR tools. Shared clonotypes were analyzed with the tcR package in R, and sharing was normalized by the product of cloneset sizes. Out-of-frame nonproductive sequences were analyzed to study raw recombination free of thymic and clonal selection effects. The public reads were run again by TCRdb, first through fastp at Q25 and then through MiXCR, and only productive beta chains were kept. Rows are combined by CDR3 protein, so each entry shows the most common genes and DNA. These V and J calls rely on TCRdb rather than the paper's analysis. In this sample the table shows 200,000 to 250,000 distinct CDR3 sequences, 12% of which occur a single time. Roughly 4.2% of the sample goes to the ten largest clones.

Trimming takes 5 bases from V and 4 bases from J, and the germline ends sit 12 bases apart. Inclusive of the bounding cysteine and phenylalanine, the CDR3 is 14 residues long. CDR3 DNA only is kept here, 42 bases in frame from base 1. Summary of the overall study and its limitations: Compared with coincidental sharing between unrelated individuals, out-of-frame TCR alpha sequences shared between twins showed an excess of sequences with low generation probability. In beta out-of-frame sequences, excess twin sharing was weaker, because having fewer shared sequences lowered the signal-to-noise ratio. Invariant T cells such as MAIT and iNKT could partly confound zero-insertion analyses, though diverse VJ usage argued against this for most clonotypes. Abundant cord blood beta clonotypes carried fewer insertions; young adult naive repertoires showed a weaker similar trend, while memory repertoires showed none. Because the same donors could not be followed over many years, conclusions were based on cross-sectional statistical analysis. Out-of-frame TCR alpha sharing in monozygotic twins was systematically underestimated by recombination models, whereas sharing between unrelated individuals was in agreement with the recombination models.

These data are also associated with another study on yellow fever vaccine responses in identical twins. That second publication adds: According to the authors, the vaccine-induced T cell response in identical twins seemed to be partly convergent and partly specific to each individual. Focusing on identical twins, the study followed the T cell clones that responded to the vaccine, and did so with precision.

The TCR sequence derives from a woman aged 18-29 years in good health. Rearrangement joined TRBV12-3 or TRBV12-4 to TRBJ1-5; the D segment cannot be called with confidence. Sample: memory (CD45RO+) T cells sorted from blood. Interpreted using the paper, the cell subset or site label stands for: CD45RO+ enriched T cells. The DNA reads TGTGCCAGCAGTCCTCGAGGGCCTAATCAGCCCCAGCATTTT. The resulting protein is CASSPRGPNQPQHF.